The 9 T cell receptor beta chains given below trace back to one sample, sequenced in a study of CD8 T cells in ankylosing spondylitis. General study results and limits: It appeared that ankylosing spondylitis blood was characterized by a TCR beta motif of under ten highly homologous variants.

TCRdb called the 5' RACE reads again in MiXCR, with one record for every CDR3 protein. In the table there are a few hundred thousand distinct CDR3 sequences, approximately 12% of which are singletons. Antigens of these TCRs are unknown. The sample comprised blood, either unsorted or a sorted T cell fraction (not recorded which). Every receptor here comes from a male donor with ankylosing spondylitis.

This chain's CDR3 is CASRPGASGSSYEQYV. CDR3 sequence (DNA): TGTGCCAGCAGGCCAGGCGCTAGCGGGAGCTCCTACGAGCAGTACGTC. V is TRBV6-1 and J is TRBJ2-7; 10 bases map to TRBD2. V shed 6 bases, J shed 0 bases, and the junction held 8 bases outside the gene matches. The CDR3 has 16 amino acids. The V gene's germline CDR1 is MNHNS and CDR2 SASEGT.

This clonotype was detected only a few times. The genes are TRBV3-1 and TRBJ1-2, with 7 bases fitting TRBD1. Unmatched junction bases numbered 7, after V lost 4 bases and J lost 8 bases. This CDR3 contains 13 residues. CDR1 and CDR2 from the germline V gene are LGHDT and YNNKEL (reference sequence). The CDR3 sequence is CASSPDWTGGYTF. CDR3 DNA: TGTGCCAGCAGCCCAGATTGGACAGGCGGCTACACCTTC.

This clonotype has a count of ten or more. The rearrangement uses TRBV7-7 and TRBJ2-1; TRBD2 aligns across 8 bases. The CDR3 is made up of 15 amino acids. J gave up 4 bases and V 2 bases, and 4 bases lay outside the gene matches. CDR1 is SSHAT and CDR2 is FNYEAQ in the germline V gene (reference sequence). The CDR3 loop reads CASSLQPGGYNEQFF. The CDR3 DNA reads as TGTGCCAGCAGCTTACAACCGGGGGGGTACAATGAGCAGTTCTTC. The full variable domain, in which reference TRBV7-7 and TRBJ2-1 provide the parts outside the CDR3, is GAGVSQSPRYKVTKRGQDVTLRCDPISSHATLYWYQQALGQGPEFLTYFNYEAQPDKSGLPSDRFSAERPEGSISTLTIQRTEQRDSAMYRCASSLQPGGYNEQFFGPGTRLTVL.

The chain carries TRBV29-1 and TRBJ2-2; a possible D gene is TRBD2 (6 bases). The CDR3 spans 16 residues. CDR1 is SQVTM and CDR2 is ANQGSEA in the germline V gene. V was shortened by 1 base and J by 0 bases, with 12 bases between the two germline ends. The CDR3 coding sequence is TGCAGCGTTGAAGGTGATAGCGGCGCGAACACCGGGGAGCTGTTTTTT. As protein: CSVEGDSGANTGELFF.

The V call is TRBV12-3 or TRBV12-4, the J call TRBJ1-5, with TRBD1 matching over 7 bases. V dropped 6 bases and J dropped 3; count of bases not matched to a gene: 17. The CDR3 consists of 18 residues. The CDR3 DNA follows: TGTGCCAGCAGCCGAGCGACAGGGATTCAGGGCTCCAATCAGCCCCAGCATTTT. Translated, it gives CASSRATGIQGSNQPQHF.

The rearrangement joins TRBV7-2 to TRBJ2-7, with D perhaps matching TRBD1 (6 bases). Trimming pared 2 bases from V and 5 bases from J, leaving 13 bases between. CDR1 is SGHTA and CDR2 is FQGNSA in the germline V gene. CDR3 length: 14 amino acids. The CDR3 protein is CASSLWAGADEQYV. In DNA, the CDR3 is TGTGCCAGCAGCTTATGGGCAGGGGCGGACGAGCAGTACGTC.

In this sample, this clonotype turned up many times. This chain links TRBV5-1 with TRBJ1-1; the D gene is possibly TRBD1 (6 bases). The germline V gene has CDR1 SGHRS and CDR2 YFSETQ. This CDR3 is 14 amino acids long. The V end lost 4 bases, the J end lost 4 bases, and 14 bases lay between the germline ends. CDR3 residues: CASSPRGGSTEAFF. For the CDR3, the DNA is TGCGCCAGCAGCCCCCGAGGGGGATCCACTGAAGCTTTCTTT.

This clonotype was observed a few times. The rearrangement links TRBV5-1 to TRBJ2-5; either TRBD1 or TRBD2 may fit D (5 bases each). The ends were cut back, 0 bases at V and 1 base at J, with 10 bases in the middle. Germline CDR1 reads SGHRS; CDR2 reads YFSETQ. The CDR3 is 15 residues long. The CDR3 reads CASSLAGQIQETQYF. The CDR3 DNA reads TGCGCCAGCAGCTTGGCGGGGCAAATCCAAGAGACCCAGTACTTC. The full variable domain, in which reference TRBV5-1 and TRBJ2-5 provide the parts outside the CDR3, is KAGVTQTPRYLIKTRGQQVTLSCSPISGHRSVSWYQQTPGQGLQFLFEYFSETQRNKGNFPGRFSGRQFSNSRSEMNVSTLELGDSALYLCASSLAGQIQETQYFGPGTRLLVL.

This clonotype has only a few counts. The chain carries TRBV20-1 and TRBJ1-3; 8 bases fit TRBD1. Germline CDR1 and CDR2: DFQATT and SNEGSKA (reference sequence). Germline trimming cut 0 bases from V and 0 bases from J; bases unmatched to any gene: 1. The CDR3 sequence is 15 residues long. CDR3 nucleotides: TGCAGTGCTAGAGATGGACAGGGCTCTGGAAACACCATATATTTT. Its translation is CSARDGQGSGNTIYF.